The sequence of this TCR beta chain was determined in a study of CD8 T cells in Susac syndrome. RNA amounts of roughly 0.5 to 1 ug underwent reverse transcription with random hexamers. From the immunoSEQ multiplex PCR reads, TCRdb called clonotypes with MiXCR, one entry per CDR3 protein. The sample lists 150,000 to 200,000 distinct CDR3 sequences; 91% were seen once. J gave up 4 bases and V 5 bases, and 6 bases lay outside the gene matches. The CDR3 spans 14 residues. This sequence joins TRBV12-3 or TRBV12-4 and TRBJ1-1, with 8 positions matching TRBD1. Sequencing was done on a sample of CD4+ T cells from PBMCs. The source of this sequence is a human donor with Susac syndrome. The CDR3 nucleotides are TGTGCCAGCAGTCTCATCACAGGGGGCACTGAAGCTTTCTTT. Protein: CASSLITGGTEAFF.